This is a list of T cell receptor beta chains from one sample in a study of OX40 agonist ivuxolimab in advanced cancers. TCRdb's table, derived via immunoSEQ multiplex PCR, lists solely in-frame clones and lacks some. The data contain some 42,000 clones, around 83% of them singletons. The sample here was CD4+ or CD8+ T cells sorted from blood, taken in a trial of the OX40 agonist ivuxolimab. The source of these receptors is an adult with an advanced solid tumor such as melanoma, head and neck, liver or kidney cancer. Each CDR3 is given with its conserved first and last residue. D genes are given only for firm matches. Only some rows state a clone size, as once, few, many or a class for expanded clones.

TRBJ1-3,15,TRBV4-1,NA,NA,CASSPTGREGNTIYF,TGCGCCAGCAGCCCGACCGGCAGGGAGGGAAACACCATATATTTT
TRBJ1-2,14,TRBV9,NA,NA,CASSGSRDRYGYTF,TGTGCCAGCAGCGGATCGAGGGATAGGTATGGCTACACCTTC
TRBJ1-3,15,TRBV4-3,NA,NA,CASSQALGGGNTIYF,TGCGCCAGCAGCCAGGCTCTAGGCGGGGGAAACACCATATATTTT
TRBJ1-5,14,TRBV30,NA,few,CAWRGKSYNQPQHF,TGTGCCTGGAGAGGAAAATCCTACAATCAGCCCCAGCATTTT
TRBJ2-1,11,TRBV11-2,NA,NA,CASSTYNEQFF,TGTGCCAGCAGCACCTACAATGAGCAGTTCTTC
TRBJ1-4,13,TRBV7-9,NA,NA,CASRGVLGEKLFF,TGTGCCAGCCGAGGGGTTTTGGGAGAAAAACTGTTTTTT
TRBJ2-7,13,TRBV4-3,TRBD1,NA,CASSPRDSYEQYF,TGCGCCAGCAGCCCTAGGGACAGCTACGAGCAGTACTTC
TRBJ1-1,13,TRBV6-5,NA,NA,CASSYSRDTEAFF,TGTGCCAGCAGTTACTCAAGGGACACTGAAGCTTTCTTT
TRBJ1-5,15,TRBV19,NA,NA,CASTLLSGPNQPQHF,TGTGCCAGTACCTTGTTGTCCGGCCCCAATCAGCCCCAGCATTTT
TRBJ2-5,15,TRBV9,TRBD2,once,CASSVVGGVQETQYF,TGTGCCAGCAGCGTAGTGGGGGGGGTGCAAGAGACCCAGTACTTC
TRBJ1-2,19,TRBV28,NA,NA,CASSLGRAAPSPANYGYTF,TGTGCCAGCAGCCTCGGGAGGGCGGCCCCAAGCCCAGCTAACTATGGCTACACCTTC
TRBJ2-1,17,TRBV4-3,NA,NA,CASSQVEHRGGYNEQFF,TGCGCCAGCAGCCAAGTAGAACACAGGGGGGGCTACAATGAGCAGTTCTTC
TRBJ1-1,15,TRBV19,TRBD1,once,CASSLRQGRNTEAFF,TGTGCCAGTAGTCTTAGACAGGGAAGGAACACTGAAGCTTTCTTT
TRBJ2-2,16,TRBV23-1,TRBD1,NA,CASSQPGTENTGELFF,TGCGCCAGCAGTCAGCCCGGGACAGAGAACACCGGGGAGCTGTTTTTT
TRBJ2-7,15,TRBV7-9,NA,NA,CASSPNGPLAYEQYF,TGTGCCAGCAGCCCCAATGGGCCCCTGGCCTACGAGCAGTACTTC
TRBJ1-1,15,TRBV10-2,NA,once,CASSASDLMNTEAFF,TGCGCCAGCAGTGCTTCAGATCTGATGAACACTGAAGCTTTCTTT
TRBJ2-3,16,TRBV10-3,NA,NA,CATSDRRGRGTDTQYF,TGTGCCACCTCCGACAGGCGGGGAAGGGGCACAGATACGCAGTATTTT
TRBJ1-2,16,TRBV4-3,TRBD1,NA,CASSQALGQGGYGYTF,TGCGCCAGCAGCCAAGCCTTGGGACAGGGTGGCTATGGCTACACCTTC
TRBJ1-3,11,TRBV7-9,NA,NA,CASSLGGTIYF,TGTGCCAGCAGCTTAGGTGGCACCATATATTTT
TRBJ1-1,13,TRBV7-9,NA,NA,CASSEGLNTEAFF,TGTGCCAGCAGCGAGGGGTTGAACACTGAAGCTTTCTTT
TRBJ2-7,12,TRBV28,NA,NA,CASSLGFYEQYF,TGTGCCAGCAGCCTTGGGTTTTACGAGCAGTACTTC
TRBJ2-4,15,TRBV11-2,NA,NA,CASSPSSARNDIQYF,TGCGCCAGCAGCCCTTCCTCGGCCAGAAACGACATTCAGTACTTC
TRBJ1-1,14,TRBV13,TRBD1,NA,CASRSGQGAFEAFF,TGTGCCAGCAGATCTGGACAGGGGGCTTTTGAAGCTTTCTTT
TRBJ2-5,15,TRBV28,TRBD1,NA,CASSSPLDREVTQYF,TGTGCCAGCAGTTCGCCCCTGGACAGGGAGGTGACCCAGTACTTC
TRBJ2-6,18,TRBV4-3,TRBD1,NA,CASSAQQGAGSGANVLTF,TGCGCCAGCAGCGCCCAACAGGGGGCCGGCTCTGGGGCCAACGTCCTGACTTTC
TRBJ1-1,14,TRBV6-4,NA,NA,CASSEFSGNTEAFF,TGTGCCAGCAGTGAATTCTCCGGGAACACTGAAGCTTTCTTT
TRBJ1-1,17,TRBV7-9,NA,NA,CASSLGGSGRVNTEAFF,TGTGCCAGCAGCTTAGGGGGATCAGGGAGGGTGAACACTGAAGCTTTCTTT
TRBJ2-1,14,TRBV6-5,TRBD1,NA,CASRGTGSYNEQFF,TGTGCCAGCAGGGGGACAGGATCCTACAATGAGCAGTTCTTC
TRBJ2-1,17,TRBV27,NA,NA,CASSFEADLGGEGEQFF,TGTGCCAGCAGTTTTGAGGCTGATTTGGGGGGTGAGGGGGAGCAGTTCTTC
TRBJ2-1,13,TRBV4-3,NA,NA,CASSQGVWNEQFF,TGCGCCAGCAGCCAAGGGGTCTGGAATGAGCAGTTCTTC
TRBJ1-4,17,TRBV5-5,NA,NA,CASSPREATATNEKLFF,TGTGCCAGCAGCCCGAGGGAGGCGACGGCAACTAATGAAAAACTGTTTTTT
TRBJ1-5,14,TRBV4-1,NA,few,CASSQAGVDQPQHF,TGCGCCAGCAGCCAAGCAGGAGTAGATCAGCCCCAGCATTTT
TRBJ2-2,16,TRBV4-3,NA,NA,CASSQDAGTNTGELFF,TGCGCCAGCAGCCAAGATGCGGGAACGAACACCGGGGAGCTGTTTTTT
TRBJ1-2,16,TRBV4-3,NA,NA,CASSQDNGGQIYGYTF,TGCGCCAGCAGCCAAGATAACGGGGGGCAAATCTATGGCTACACCTTC
TRBJ1-1,11,TRBV7-9,NA,NA,CAPRGSQGRFF,TGTGCCCCGAGGGGCAGCCAGGGTAGGTTCTTT
TRBJ1-5,17,TRBV25-1,NA,NA,CASSESDVNYSNQPQHF,TGTGCCAGCAGTGAAAGTGACGTTAATTATAGCAATCAGCCCCAGCATTTT
TRBJ1-1,13,TRBV7-8,NA,NA,CASSTSIRTEAFF,TGTGCCAGCAGCACGAGTATTAGAACTGAAGCTTTCTTT
TRBJ2-7,16,TRBV4-1,NA,NA,CASSHPGTSGGYERYF,TGCGCCAGCAGCCACCCCGGGACCTCTGGGGGCTACGAGCGGTACTTC
TRBJ1-1,15,TRBV7-2,TRBD1,medium-sized,CASSFWGTGGFEAFF,TGTGCCAGCAGCTTTTGGGGAACAGGGGGCTTTGAAGCTTTCTTT
TRBJ1-4,15,TRBV6-1,NA,NA,CASSELGATNEKLFF,TGTGCCAGCAGTGAACTCGGAGCAACTAATGAAAAACTGTTTTTT
TRBJ1-4,16,TRBV11-2,NA,NA,CASSLEIGQPNEKLFF,TGTGCCAGCAGCCTAGAGATCGGGCAGCCTAATGAAAAACTGTTTTTT
TRBJ2-3,15,TRBV6-5,NA,once,CASSYGATSTDTQYF,TGTGCCAGCAGTTACGGTGCGACAAGCACAGATACGCAGTATTTT
TRBJ1-5,15,TRBV4-3,NA,NA,CASSQGQSSNQPQHF,TGCGCCAGCAGCCAAGGTCAGAGTAGCAATCAGCCCCAGCATTTT
TRBJ1-3,16,TRBV5-4,TRBD1,NA,CASSLGAGQGGNTIYF,TGTGCCAGCAGCCTCGGGGCGGGACAGGGTGGAAACACCATATATTTT
TRBJ1-6,14,TRBV6-5,NA,NA,CASSQTGSGSPLHF,TGTGCCAGCAGTCAGACAGGATCGGGATCACCCCTCCACTTT
TRBJ1-6,17,TRBV9,NA,NA,CASSATGVGTYNSPLHF,TGTGCCAGCAGCGCAACAGGAGTCGGAACCTATAATTCACCCCTCCACTTT
TRBJ2-7,15,TRBV2,TRBD1,NA,CASIGGDREDDEQYF,TGTGCCAGCATCGGAGGGGACAGGGAAGATGACGAGCAGTACTTC
TRBJ2-3,17,TRBV28,TRBD1,NA,CASSLGPGQGLTDTQYF,TGTGCCAGCAGTTTGGGGCCGGGACAGGGGCTGACAGATACGCAGTATTTT
TRBJ2-2,15,TRBV11-2,NA,NA,CASSFWRGPTGELFF,TGTGCCAGCAGCTTCTGGCGGGGCCCCACCGGGGAGCTGTTTTTT
TRBJ1-2,13,TRBV29-1,NA,NA,CSVSEQGFYGYTF,TGCAGCGTTTCTGAGCAGGGGTTCTATGGCTACACCTTC
TRBJ2-3,16,TRBV7-8,TRBD2,few,CASSTSGGALTDTQYF,TGTGCCAGCAGCACTAGCGGGGGGGCCCTTACAGATACGCAGTATTTT
TRBJ2-7,14,TRBV4-2,NA,NA,CASSQEPGQSEQYF,TGTGCCAGCAGCCAAGAGCCAGGTCAGAGCGAGCAGTACTTC
TRBJ2-1,15,TRBV4-2,NA,NA,CASSQERLGANEQFF,TGTGCCAGCAGCCAAGAACGGCTAGGGGCCAATGAGCAGTTCTTC
TRBJ2-3,14,TRBV6-5,TRBD1,NA,CASSWDRDTDTQYF,TGTGCCAGCAGTTGGGACAGGGACACAGATACGCAGTATTTT
TRBJ1-2,15,TRBV7-2,NA,NA,CASSPSPGANYGYTF,TGTGCCAGCAGCCCTAGCCCGGGAGCTAACTATGGCTACACCTTC
TRBJ1-1,15,TRBV11-2,NA,NA,CASSLVPAGLVEAFF,TGTGCCAGCAGCTTAGTCCCGGCCGGTTTGGTTGAAGCTTTCTTT